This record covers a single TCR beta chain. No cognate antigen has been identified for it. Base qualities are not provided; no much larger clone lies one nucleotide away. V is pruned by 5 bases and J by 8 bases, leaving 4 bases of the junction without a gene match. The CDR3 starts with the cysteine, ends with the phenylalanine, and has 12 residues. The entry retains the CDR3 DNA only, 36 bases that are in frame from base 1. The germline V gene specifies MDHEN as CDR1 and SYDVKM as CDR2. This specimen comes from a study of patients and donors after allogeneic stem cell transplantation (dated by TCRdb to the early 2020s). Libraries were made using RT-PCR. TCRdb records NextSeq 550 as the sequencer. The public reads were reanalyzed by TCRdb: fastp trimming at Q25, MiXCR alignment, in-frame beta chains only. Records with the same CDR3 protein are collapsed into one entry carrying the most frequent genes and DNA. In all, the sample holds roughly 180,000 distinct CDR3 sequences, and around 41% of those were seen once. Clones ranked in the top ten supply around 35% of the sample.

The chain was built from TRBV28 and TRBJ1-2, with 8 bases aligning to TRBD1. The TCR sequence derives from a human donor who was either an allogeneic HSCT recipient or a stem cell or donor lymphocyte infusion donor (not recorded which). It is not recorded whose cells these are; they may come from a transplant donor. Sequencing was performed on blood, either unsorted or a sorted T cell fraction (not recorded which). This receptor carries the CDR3 CASSIRGRGYTF. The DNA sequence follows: TGTGCCAGCAGTATCAGGGGGCGCGGCTACACCTTC.